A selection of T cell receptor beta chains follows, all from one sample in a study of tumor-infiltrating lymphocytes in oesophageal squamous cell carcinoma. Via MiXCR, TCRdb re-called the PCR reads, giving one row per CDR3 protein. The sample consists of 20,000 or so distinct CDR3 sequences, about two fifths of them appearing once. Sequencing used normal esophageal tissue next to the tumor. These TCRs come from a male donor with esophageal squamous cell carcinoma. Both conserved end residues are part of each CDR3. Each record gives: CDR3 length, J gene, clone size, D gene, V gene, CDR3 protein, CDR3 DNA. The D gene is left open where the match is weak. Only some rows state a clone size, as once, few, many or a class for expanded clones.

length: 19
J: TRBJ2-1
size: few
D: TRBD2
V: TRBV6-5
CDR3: CASSYGRWRGGRDYNEQFF
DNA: TGTGCCAGCAGTTACGGAAGGTGGCGGGGCGGGAGGGACTACAATGAGCAGTTCTTC

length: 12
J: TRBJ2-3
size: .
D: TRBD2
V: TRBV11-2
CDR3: CATGRITDTQYF
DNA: TGTGCCACCGGGAGGATCACAGATACGCAGTATTTT

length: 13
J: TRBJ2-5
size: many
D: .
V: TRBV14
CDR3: CASSQGWGSRQYF
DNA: TGTGCCAGCAGCCAAGGCTGGGGATCTCGGCAGTACTTC

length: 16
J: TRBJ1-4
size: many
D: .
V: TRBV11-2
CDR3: CASSLYGPGRSEKLFF
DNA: TGTGCCAGCAGCTTATACGGGCCAGGGAGGAGTGAAAAACTGTTTTTT

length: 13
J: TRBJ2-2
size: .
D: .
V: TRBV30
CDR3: CAWSVGRTGELFF
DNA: TGTGCCTGGAGTGTAGGCCGCACCGGGGAGCTGTTTTTT

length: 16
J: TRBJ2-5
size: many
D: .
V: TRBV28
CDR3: CASSGGGGQIQETQYF
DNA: TGTGCCAGCAGTGGGGGCGGGGGACAGATACAAGAGACCCAGTACTTC

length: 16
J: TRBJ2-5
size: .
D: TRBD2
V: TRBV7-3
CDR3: CASSQIGGGFYNEQYF
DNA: TGTGCCAGCAGCCAGATCGGCGGGGGGTTCTACAATGAGCAGTACTTC

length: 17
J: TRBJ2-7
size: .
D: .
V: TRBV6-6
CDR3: CASSPLPLEGRPFEQYF
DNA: TGTGCCAGCAGCCCACTACCCCTGGAAGGGAGACCCTTTGAGCAGTACTTC

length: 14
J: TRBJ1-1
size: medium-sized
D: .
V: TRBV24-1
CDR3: CATSEGGSGTEAFF
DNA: TGTGCCACCAGTGAAGGGGGATCGGGCACTGAAGCTTTCTTT

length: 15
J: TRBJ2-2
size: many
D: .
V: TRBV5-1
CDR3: CASSLVATGSGELFF
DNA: TGCGCCAGCAGCTTGGTGGCTACTGGTTCCGGGGAGCTGTTTTTT

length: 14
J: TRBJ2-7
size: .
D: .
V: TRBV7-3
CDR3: CASSLTGGAYEQYF
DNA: TGTGCCAGCAGCTTAACTGGCGGGGCCTACGAGCAGTACTTC

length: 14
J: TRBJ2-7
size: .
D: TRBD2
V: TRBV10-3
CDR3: CAISGGGGTYEQYF
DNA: TGTGCCATTAGTGGTGGCGGGGGAACCTACGAGCAGTACTTC

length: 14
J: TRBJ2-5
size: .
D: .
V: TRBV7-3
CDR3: CASSPQGGLETQYF
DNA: TGTGCCAGCAGCCCCCAGGGGGGTTTAGAGACCCAGTACTTC

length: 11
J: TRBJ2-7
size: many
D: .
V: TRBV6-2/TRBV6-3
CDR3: CASTDEYEQYF
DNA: TGTGCCAGCACCGACGAATACGAGCAGTACTTC

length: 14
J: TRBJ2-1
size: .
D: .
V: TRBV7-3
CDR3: CASSFGGSSAEQFF
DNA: TGTGCCAGCAGCTTCGGTGGGAGTTCAGCCGAGCAGTTCTTC

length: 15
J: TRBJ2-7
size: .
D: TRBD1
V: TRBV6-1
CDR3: CASSRRGTGVNEQYF
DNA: TGTGCCAGCAGTAGACGCGGGACAGGAGTTAACGAGCAGTACTTC

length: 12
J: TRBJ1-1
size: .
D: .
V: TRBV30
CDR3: CASRGVNTEAFF
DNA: TGTGCCTCGAGGGGAGTGAACACTGAAGCTTTCTTT

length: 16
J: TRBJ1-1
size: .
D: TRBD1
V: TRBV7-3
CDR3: CASSSGTGVGGTEAFF
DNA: TGTGCCAGCAGCTCCGGGACAGGGGTCGGTGGGACTGAAGCTTTCTTT

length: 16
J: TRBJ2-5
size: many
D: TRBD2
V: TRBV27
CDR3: CASSALGGGGRETQYF
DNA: TGTGCCAGCAGCGCCTTGGGGGGCGGCGGGAGGGAGACCCAGTACTTC

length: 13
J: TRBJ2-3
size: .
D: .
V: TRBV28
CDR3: CANRARSTDTQYF
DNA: TGTGCCAACCGAGCGAGAAGCACAGATACGCAGTATTTT

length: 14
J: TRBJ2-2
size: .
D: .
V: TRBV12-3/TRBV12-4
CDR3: CASSFSGSGGELFF
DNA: TGTGCCAGCAGTTTTTCGGGCTCGGGCGGGGAGCTGTTTTTT

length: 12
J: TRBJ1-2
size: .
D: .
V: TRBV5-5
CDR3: CASSSNRVGYTF
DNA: TGTGCCAGCAGCTCCAACAGGGTCGGCTACACCTTC